This T cell receptor beta chain was observed in a study of blood T cells in healthy people across ages. Concerning this clonotype itself: A junction boundary mismatches the germline segment, possibly from a read error.

The use of a sample-barcoded 5' primer and a J-beta primer mix characterized a second PCR of roughly 6 to 11 cycles. TCRdb itself ran the 5' RACE reads through MiXCR, one entry per CDR3 protein. The sample carries over a million distinct CDR3 sequences, 40% to 50% recorded once. The germline gives CDR1 MNHEY, CDR2 SVGAGI. The CDR3 covers 11 residues. The V call is TRBV6-5, the J call TRBJ1-1; no definite D call. This clonotype was sampled from a woman aged 18-29 years in good health. The specimen sequenced was blood. The CDR3 here is CAGSDRREAFF. The CDR3 region has the DNA TGTGCCGGCAGTGACCGGCGAGAAGCTTTCTTT.